A single sample gave rise to the 8 T cell receptor beta chains below, sequenced in a study of shared clonotypes between healthy human individuals. TCRdb keeps only in-frame clones here, not all; method: immunoSEQ multiplex PCR. The sample has around 1,100,000 clones; roughly 80% are singletons. Sequences were obtained from memory CD4+ T cells from PBMCs. The sample's subset: CD45RA-negative fraction. All receptors come from a man in his late teens or twenties in good health. Some clones in this sample may be carry-over from other donors' samples.

The gene calls are TRBV10-3 and TRBJ2-4, with 15 bases lining up with TRBD2. Germline CDR1 ENHRY, CDR2 SYGVKD. V trimming: 4 bases; J trimming: 6 bases; junction bases outside the gene matches: 10. CDR3 length: 18 amino acids. The CDR3 region is CAISGGLAGGAWGNIQYF. CDR3 nucleotides: TGTGCCATCAGTGGGGGACTAGCGGGAGGAGCGTGGGGAAACATTCAGTACTTC.

At least ten counts were recorded for this clone. CDR3 region: CASSVGVTRIGEKLFF. The CDR3 coding sequence is TGTGCCAGCAGCGTAGGCGTCACGCGCATTGGGGAAAAACTGTTTTTT. V is TRBV9 and J is TRBJ1-4; D call uncertain. Trimming removed 0 bases at V and 8 bases at J, with 17 bases between. CDR1 SGDLS and CDR2 YYNGEE come from the germline V gene. This CDR3 has 16 residues.

The chain combines TRBV2 with TRBJ2-1; 9 bases are shared with TRBD2. Per germline, CDR1 SNHLY and CDR2 FYNNEI. This CDR3 has 15 residues. The V gene end was trimmed by 6 bases and the J gene end by 1 base; junction bases not matched to a gene: 4. The CDR3 sequence is CASRVAGESYNEQFF. The CDR3 nucleotides read TGTGCCAGCAGGGTAGCGGGAGAGTCCTACAATGAGCAGTTCTTC.

The genes are TRBV11-2 and TRBJ2-5, with 16 bases fitting TRBD2. The CDR3 length is 18 residues. V lost 6 bases and J lost 4; bases outside the gene matches: 11. The V gene's germline CDR1 is SGHAT and CDR2 FQNNGV. CDR3 sequence: CASSPITGTSGRGETQYF. In nucleotides, the CDR3 is TGTGCCAGCAGTCCAATCACCGGGACTAGCGGGAGGGGAGAGACCCAGTACTTC.

The chain uses TRBV7-2 and TRBJ2-3; 7 bases map to TRBD2. The trim removed 6 bases at V and 3 bases at J, leaving 3 bases unmatched. The CDR3 totals 13 residues. From germline, CDR1 is SGHTA and CDR2 FQGNSA. The CDR3, as DNA: TGTGCCAGCAGGGATAGCGGGACAGATACGCAGTATTTT. This translates into CASRDSGTDTQYF.

V and J are TRBV21-1 and TRBJ2-7; the D call in the table, TRBD1, was not verified against the DNA. TRBV21-1 is a documented pseudogene. The CDR3 is 15 amino acids. For the CDR3, the DNA is TGTGCCAGCAGCCCCAGGAGACAGGGAGCCCACGAGCAGTACTTC. It is translated as CASSPRRQGAHEQYF.

This clone appeared once. This same CDR3 is encoded by further DNA sequences in the sample. The V call is TRBV6-6, the J call TRBJ2-1; D call uncertain. This CDR3 has 13 residues. Per germline, CDR1 MNHNY and CDR2 SVGAGI (reference sequence). V was clipped by 0 bases and J by 4 bases, with 4 bases between them. The CDR3 nucleotides are TGTGCCAGCAGTTACTCAGGGTACAATGAGCAGTTCTTC. Its protein is CASSYSGYNEQFF.

This chain joins TRBV14 and TRBJ1-1; D is undetermined. The germline CDR1 and CDR2 sequences are SGHDN and FVKESK. The CDR3 has 14 amino acids. V was shortened by 0 bases and J by 5 bases, with 10 bases between the two germline ends. The CDR3 reads CASSQDLTRTEAFF. Here the CDR3 DNA reads TGTGCCAGCAGCCAAGACCTCACTAGGACTGAAGCTTTCTTT.